The 3 T cell receptor beta chains listed next were all sequenced from one sample in a study of blood T cell repertoires in COVID-19. Produced via immunoSEQ multiplex PCR; TCRdb's table is partial and in-frame only. Among over 70,000 clones, 70% to 90% were seen once, and the ten largest hold 6% to 7.5%. Source material: peripheral blood. The receptor source for this set is a woman older than 75 with acute or convalescent COVID-19.

The chain couples TRBV4-3 to TRBJ1-5; D is unresolved. Germline V gene sequence: CDR1 LGHNA, CDR2 YSLEER. This CDR3 contains 13 residues. Deletions cut 0 bases from V and 7 bases from J, with 7 bases between. DNA for the CDR3: TGCGCCAGCAGCCAAGACCGAGGACAGCCCCAGCATTTT. Its translation: CASSQDRGQPQHF.

The chain is built from TRBV6-2 or TRBV6-3 and TRBJ1-1; 7 nucleotides align to TRBD1. Germline-derived CDR1 and CDR2 are MNHEY and SVGEGT. V trimming: 4 bases; J trimming: 5 bases; junction bases outside the gene matches: 10. This CDR3 is built from 15 residues. The CDR3 spells CASSSGQVQKTEAFF. Written as DNA, the CDR3 is TGTGCCAGCAGTTCCGGACAGGTTCAAAAGACTGAAGCTTTCTTT.

The V and J genes are TRBV19 and TRBJ1-4, with TRBD1 identical over 9 bases. Unmatched junction bases numbered 14, after V lost 10 bases and J lost 8 bases. Germline-derived CDR1 and CDR2 are LNHDA and SQIVND (reference sequence). The CDR3 covers 15 residues. CDR3 protein: CATTSPGQGGEKLFF. The DNA of the CDR3 is TGTGCCACCACTTCACCGGGACAGGGTGGGGAAAAACTGTTTTTT.